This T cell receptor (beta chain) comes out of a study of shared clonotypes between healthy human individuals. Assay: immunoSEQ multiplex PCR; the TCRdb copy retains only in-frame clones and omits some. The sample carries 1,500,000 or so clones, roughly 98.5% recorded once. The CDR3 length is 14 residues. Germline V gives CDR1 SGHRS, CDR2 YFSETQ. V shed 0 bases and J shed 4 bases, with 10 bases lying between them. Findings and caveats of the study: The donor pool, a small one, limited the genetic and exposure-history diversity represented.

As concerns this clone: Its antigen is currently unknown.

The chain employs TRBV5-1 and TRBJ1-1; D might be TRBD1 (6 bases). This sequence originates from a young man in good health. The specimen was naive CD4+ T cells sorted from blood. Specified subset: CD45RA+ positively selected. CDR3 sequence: CASSLGQAVTEAFF. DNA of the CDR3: TGCGCCAGCAGCTTGGGACAGGCAGTCACTGAAGCTTTCTTT.